This TCR beta chain was observed in a study of cytomegalovirus exposure and HLA in healthy donors. At the level of the study: The approximately 120 validation repertoires, a later analysis reported, used the same platform as the 550 to 700 repertoires from the first cohort. Study results and caveats: The study listed under 200 cytomegalovirus-associated TCR beta chains. Confirmation was obtained in vitro that a few CMV-associated chains are specific for CMV antigens.

The method was immunoSEQ multiplex PCR; TCRdb's version includes in-frame clones alone and lacks a portion of them. The sample carries under 200,000 clones, roughly nine tenths recorded once. The study drew the donors from its 120-subject validation cohort, separate from the approximately 700-subject first cohort. This clone appeared once. Its target is unknown. Losses at the gene ends were 6 bases for V and 0 bases for J; bases not matched to a gene: 3. Germline values: CDR1 MNHEY, CDR2 SMNVEV (reference sequence). The CDR3 is made up of 16 amino acids. This TCR derives from a woman aged 18-29 years in good health and CMV-seropositive. The sample was PBMCs. This sequence joins TRBV27 and TRBJ2-3, with 13 bases that match TRBD2. DNA for the CDR3: TGTGCCAGCAGACAGACTAGCGGGGGGAGCACAGATACGCAGTATTTT. Amino acid sequence: CASRQTSGGSTDTQYF.